The rows below give T cell receptor beta chains drawn from one sample of a study of T-cell memory formation after mild COVID-19. TCRdb re-called the 5' RACE reads through MiXCR, storing one row per CDR3 protein. Of more than 300,000 distinct CDR3 sequences in the sample, roughly 13% were seen once. Material for sequencing was PBMCs or a T cell subset sorted from them (not recorded which). The receptors derive from a man aged 18 to 30 who had mild COVID-19 (a few samples of this study predate the infection). Cell type and time point are not known. Both conserved end residues are part of each CDR3. D genes are given only for firm matches. Rows give clone size only sometimes, using once, few, many, or a class for an expanded clone.

>TRBJ1-5|.|TRBV12-5|.
TGTGCTAGTGGTTTGGCCGCGGACGGCAATCAGCCCCAGCATTTT
CASGLAADGNQPQHF
>TRBJ1-6|many|TRBV7-9|.
TGTGCCAGCAGCTTGAGAGGGTGGGATAATTCACCCCTCCACTTT
CASSLRGWDNSPLHF
>TRBJ2-7|few|TRBV27|TRBD1
TGTGCCAGCAGTCCCGGGACAGGGAGCCACGAGCAGTACTTC
CASSPGTGSHEQYF
>TRBJ2-7|few|TRBV5-1|TRBD1
TGCGCCAGCAGCAGCCCGGACAGGGTCTACGAGCAGTACTTC
CASSSPDRVYEQYF
>TRBJ2-5|few|TRBV12-3/TRBV12-4|.
TGTGCCAGCAGTTTCCTCAGGTGGGAGACCCAGTACTTC
CASSFLRWETQYF
>TRBJ2-5|.|TRBV5-1|.
TGCGCCAGCAGGGGACATGCCCAAGAGACCCAGTACTTC
CASRGHAQETQYF
>TRBJ2-2|many|TRBV9|TRBD1
TGTGCCAGCAGCCCCGGACAGGGGGGGGACACCGGGGAGCTGTTTTTT
CASSPGQGGDTGELFF
>TRBJ2-5|.|TRBV7-2|TRBD1
TGTGCCAGCAGCTTACAACAGGGGGCGAAGGAGACCCAGTACTTC
CASSLQQGAKETQYF
>TRBJ2-1|few|TRBV7-8|TRBD1
TGTGCCAGCAGCGCCGACCGGGACAGGGAGCAGTTCTTC
CASSADRDREQFF
>TRBJ2-3|.|TRBV12-3/TRBV12-4|TRBD1
TGTGCCAGCAGGGGACAGGGGGCAATCGCAGATACGCAGTATTTT
CASRGQGAIADTQYF
>TRBJ2-5|.|TRBV6-5|.
TGTGCCAGCAGGACTAGTTCGGAGACCCAGTACTTC
CASRTSSETQYF
>TRBJ2-5|.|TRBV7-2|.
TGTGCCAGCACCCTGGATCGCCAAGAGACCCAGTACTTC
CASTLDRQETQYF
>TRBJ1-1|.|TRBV12-3/TRBV12-4|.
TGTGCCAGCAGCCACGGCGGGTATGGAGGTAACACTGAAGCTTTCTTT
CASSHGGYGGNTEAFF
>TRBJ2-5|.|TRBV5-6|.
TGTGCCAGCAGCTTGAGCGGGACAGCGAAAGAGACCCAGTACTTC
CASSLSGTAKETQYF
>TRBJ2-1|.|TRBV6-6|.
TGTGCCAGCAGTTACTCTAGTGAGCAGTTCTTC
CASSYSSEQFF
>TRBJ2-3|many|TRBV5-1|TRBD2
TGCGCCAGCAGCTATAGCGGGGCCCCCACAGATACGCAGTATTTT
CASSYSGAPTDTQYF